One sample yielded the 11 T cell receptor beta chains listed below, sequenced in a study of beta chain features in type 1 diabetes. Expressed TCRB transcripts were sequenced because the isolated RNA had all been reverse transcribed beforehand. TCRdb keeps only in-frame clones here, not all; method: immunoSEQ multiplex PCR. The sample records approximately 600,000 clones, around 12% being singletons. These receptors have no identified antigens. Study-level results: Significant though moderate, a shortening of TCRB CDR3s appeared in all four CD4+ subsets of Type 1 diabetes patients.

Input material: naive CD4+ T cells from blood. These receptors were collected from a man aged 25-45 years with type 1 diabetes.

This chain connects TRBV2 to TRBJ2-5; D uncertain. This CDR3 comprises 12 residues. The germline V and J ends were trimmed by 6 bases and 4 bases, with 9 bases remaining between them. CDR1 is SNHLY and CDR2 is FYNNEI in the germline V gene. In DNA, the CDR3 is TGTGCCAGCAGCCGTCGGTTAGAGACCCAGTACTTC. It translates to CASSRRLETQYF.

This clone was detected a few times. The chain is built from TRBV20-1 and TRBJ1-6, with D unclear. The V gene lost 3 bases and the J gene lost 16 bases, with 13 bases spanning the gap. In germline, CDR1 is DFQATT, CDR2 SNEGSKA (reference sequence). This CDR3 is 11 amino acids long. CDR3: CSASPGGLLHF. CDR3 nucleotide sequence: TGCAGTGCTAGCCCCGGCGGTCTTCTCCACTTT.

This clone was counted only a few times. Other DNA sequences of this sample code for an identical CDR3. V and J are TRBV20-1 and TRBJ1-1; D unclear. V lost 0 bases, J lost 2 bases, and 1 base lay in between. Germline values: CDR1 DFQATT, CDR2 SNEGSKA (reference sequence). This CDR3 region has 11 residues. Here the CDR3 reads CSARENTEAFF. The CDR3 DNA is TGCAGTGCTAGAGAAAACACTGAAGCTTTCTTT.

This clone was observed a few times. This rearrangement joins TRBV25-1 to TRBJ2-3, with D perhaps matching TRBD2 (5 bases). There are 16 residues in the CDR3. V lost 2 bases and J 2 bases, leaving 14 bases between the germline ends. Germline V gene data show CDR1 as MGHDK and CDR2 as SYGVNS. DNA of the CDR3: TGTGCCAGCAGTGAAACAGCGGCGGGTTTCACAGATACGCAGTATTTT. Protein sequence: CASSETAAGFTDTQYF.

The chain couples TRBV19 to TRBJ2-1; D not certain. V gave up 6 bases and J gave up 6 bases, with 15 bases separating them. This CDR3 is 14 amino acids long. The germline V gene has CDR1 LNHDA and CDR2 SQIVND (reference sequence). The CDR3: CASSVQDASNEQFF. In nucleotides, the CDR3 is TGTGCCAGTAGCGTGCAGGACGCAAGCAATGAGCAGTTCTTC.

This clone turned up a few times. The chain recombines TRBV4-3 with TRBJ1-2; TRBD1 might be the D (5 bases). Per germline, CDR1 LGHNA and CDR2 YSLEER. The CDR3 totals 16 residues. V was pared by 0 bases and J by 0 bases, with 11 bases between. CDR3 residues: CASSQDLGTSNYGYTF. The CDR3 DNA sequence: TGCGCCAGCAGCCAAGACCTCGGGACCTCTAACTATGGCTACACCTTC.

The DNA of the CDR3 is TGTGCCAGCAGTTACGCTGGCCCGAGGTCCTACAATGAGCAGTTCTTC. As protein: CASSYAGPRSYNEQFF. The V gene is TRBV6-5, the J gene TRBJ2-1, with unresolved D. V was pared by 2 bases and J by 1 base, with 12 bases between. Germline loops: CDR1 MNHEY, CDR2 SVGAGI. The CDR3 is made up of 16 amino acids.

This rearrangement joins TRBV18 to TRBJ2-1; 9 bases match TRBD1. This CDR3 is 14 amino acids long. Trimming removed 7 bases from V and 8 bases from J; junction bases left unmatched: 9. Germline V gene sequence: CDR1 KGHSH, CDR2 LQKENI. CDR3 amino acids: CASYPGQGGDEQFF. Written as DNA, the CDR3 is TGTGCCAGCTATCCGGGACAGGGAGGCGATGAGCAGTTCTTC.

The chain uses TRBV9 and TRBJ2-7, with D possibly TRBD2 on 6 matching bases. V shed 2 bases and J shed 3 bases, with 12 bases lying between them. Germline V lookup: CDR1 SGDLS, CDR2 YYNGEE. The CDR3 totals 14 residues. CDR3 DNA sequence: TGTGCCAGCAGCGTGGGGGACTCGCGCTACGAGCAGTACTTC. It encodes CASSVGDSRYEQYF.

CDR3 DNA sequence: TGCGCCAGCAGCCAAGAACGGACAGTGAACACTGAAGCTTTCTTT. Protein sequence: CASSQERTVNTEAFF. The chain has TRBV4-3 and TRBJ1-1; a weak D match, TRBD1 (6 bases). CDR1 is LGHNA, CDR2 YSLEER, per germline. This CDR3 has 15 amino acids. Trimming took off 0 bases at V and 0 bases at J, with 8 bases between the two ends.

This clone was detected only a few times. The chain links TRBV28 to TRBJ2-5; no clear D gene. This CDR3 contains 16 residues. The germline gives CDR1 MDHEN, CDR2 SYDVKM. V was clipped by 6 bases and J by 5 bases, with 22 bases between them. Here the CDR3 reads CASSLRRALFGETQYF. Written as DNA, the CDR3 is TGTGCCAGCAGCCTTAGACGGGCCCTCTTTGGGGAGACCCAGTACTTC. Combining the CDR3 with reference TRBV28 and TRBJ2-5 gives the whole variable domain DVKVTQSSRYLVKRTGEKVFLECVQDMDHENMFWYRQDPGLGLRLIYFSYDVKMKEKGDIPEGYSVSREKKERFSLILESASTNQTSMYLCASSLRRALFGETQYFGPGTRLLVL.